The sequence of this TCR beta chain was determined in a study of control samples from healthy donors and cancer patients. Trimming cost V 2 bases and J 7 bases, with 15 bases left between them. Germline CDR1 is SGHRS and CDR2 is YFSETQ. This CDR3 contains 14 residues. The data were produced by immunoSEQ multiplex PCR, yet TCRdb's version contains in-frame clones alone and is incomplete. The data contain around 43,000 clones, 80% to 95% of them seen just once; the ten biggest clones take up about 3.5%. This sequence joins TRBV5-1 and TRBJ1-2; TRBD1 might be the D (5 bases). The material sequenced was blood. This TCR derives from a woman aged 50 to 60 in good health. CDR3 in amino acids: CASSFDTPQGGYTF. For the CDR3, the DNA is TGCGCCAGCAGCTTCGACACGCCGCAGGGTGGCTACACCTTC.